This T cell receptor (beta chain) is from a study of blood T cell repertoires in COVID-19. Overall study context: The United States, Italy and Spain were the sources of the acute and convalescent COVID-19 samples.

This CDR3 has 19 amino acids. The germline V gene encodes CDR1 SGHVS and CDR2 FQNEAQ. V lost 0 bases to trimming and J lost 1 base; unmatched junction nucleotides: 12. In the original workflow: Amplification of reference gene primers provided the estimated nucleated cell counts. Produced via immunoSEQ multiplex PCR; TCRdb's table is partial and in-frame only. The DNA gave D and trimming, while V, J and clone size come from that table. The table shows a few hundred thousand clones, with approximately 87% occurring only once. Sequencing was performed on peripheral blood. The receptor was isolated from a human donor in a cohort sampled during active COVID-19. The gene calls are TRBV7-8 and TRBJ2-4, with 7 bases that match TRBD2. The chain's CDR3 is CASSLAPGGGVVAKNIQYF. The CDR3 region has the DNA TGTGCCAGCAGCTTAGCGCCGGGAGGCGGGGTGGTTGCCAAAAACATTCAGTACTTC.